What follows are 17 T cell receptor beta chains derived from one specimen sequenced in a study of blood T cell repertoires in COVID-19. Clones were sequenced by immunoSEQ multiplex PCR, and TCRdb holds only the in-frame ones, with some missing. The table shows approximately 44,000 clones, with about 85% occurring only once. The sample consisted of peripheral blood. These receptor sequences come from a man aged 60 to 75 with acute or convalescent COVID-19.

The chain recombines TRBV3-1 (or the pseudogene TRBV3-2) with TRBJ2-1, with D unresolved. Trimming pared 4 bases from V and 5 bases from J, leaving 6 bases between. There are 12 residues in the CDR3. CDR1 is LGHDT, CDR2 YNNKEL, per germline (reference sequence). The CDR3 protein is CASSPVHNEQFF. DNA for the CDR3: TGTGCCAGCAGCCCGGTTCACAATGAGCAGTTCTTC.

This chain links TRBV6-4 with TRBJ1-3; tentative D call: TRBD1 (6 bases). Germline V gene lookup returns CDR1 MRHNA and CDR2 SNTAGT. Trimming pared 8 bases from V and 3 bases from J, leaving 14 bases between. CDR3 length: 14 amino acids. The CDR3 DNA follows: TGTGCCAGCCAGGGGTTGGGGTATGGAAACACCATATATTTT. This encodes CASQGLGYGNTIYF.

The chain combines TRBV4-3 with TRBJ1-2, with 9 bases matching TRBD1. The CDR3 is made up of 15 amino acids. Looked up from germline, CDR1 is LGHNA and CDR2 is YSLEER. J gave up 8 bases and V 2 bases, and 9 bases lay outside the gene matches. CDR3 residues: CASSQQGQGIKGYTF. The CDR3 region has the DNA TGCGCCAGCAGCCAACAGGGACAGGGAATAAAAGGCTACACCTTC.

V is TRBV7-2 and J is TRBJ2-2; TRBD1 matches at 10 bases. The length of the CDR3 is 16 residues. Looked up from germline, CDR1 is SGHTA and CDR2 is FQGNSA. J was trimmed by 4 bases and V by 3 bases; bases with no gene match: 5. In DNA form, the CDR3 reads TGTGCCAGCAGCTTTCGGACAGGGGGTGCCACCGGGGAGCTGTTTTTT. Translating it yields CASSFRTGGATGELFF.

V is TRBV30 and J is TRBJ1-5, with 7 positions matching TRBD1. CDR3 length: 13 residues. CDR1 is GTSNPN, CDR2 SVGIG, per germline (reference sequence). The V and J ends lost 0 bases and 4 bases, in that order; junction bases with no gene match: 0. CDR3 sequence reads: CAWSVRGNQPQHF. CDR3 in DNA: TGTGCCTGGAGTGTCAGGGGGAATCAGCCCCAGCATTTT.

This rearrangement joins TRBV5-6 to TRBJ1-5; D may be TRBD1 (6 bases). Germline lookup yields CDR1 SGHDT and CDR2 YYEEEE. The CDR3 contains 16 residues. Trimming took off 3 bases at V and 3 bases at J, with 16 bases between the two ends. CDR3 loop: CASSSHLGQYNQPQHF. CDR3 DNA: TGTGCCAGCAGCTCCCACCTCGGACAGTACAATCAGCCCCAGCATTTT.

The CDR3, as DNA: TGTGCCAGCAGTGATGAGGTCGAGGCCCCGGGAGATACGCAGTATTTT. It codes for CASSDEVEAPGDTQYF. The chain has TRBV2 and TRBJ2-3; D ambiguous. CDR1 SNHLY and CDR2 FYNNEI come from the germline V gene. This CDR3 is 16 amino acids long. Trimming pared 3 bases from V and 5 bases from J, leaving 18 bases between.

This clone showed up just once. J is TRBJ1-2 and V is TRBV9, with D perhaps TRBD1 (5 bases). Germline V gene lookup returns CDR1 SGDLS and CDR2 YYNGEE. The CDR3 totals 13 residues. The germline V and J ends were trimmed by 4 bases and 4 bases, with 11 bases remaining between them. CDR3 sequence reads: CASSPTGGYGYTF. The CDR3 nucleotides read TGTGCCAGCAGCCCGACGGGGGGCTATGGCTACACCTTC.

This clone has only one observation. The chain is built from TRBV19 and TRBJ2-7, with 9 bases fitting TRBD2. The CDR3 is 14 amino acids. Looked up from germline, CDR1 is LNHDA and CDR2 is SQIVND (reference sequence). The junction had 4 bases not matched to a gene; V was cut back by 4 bases and J by 3 bases. The CDR3 DNA reads as TGTGCCAGTAGTAAGCGGGGGGTTATCTACGAGCAGTACTTC. Protein sequence: CASSKRGVIYEQYF.

In its sample, this clone was seen once. The chain joins TRBV3-1 (or the pseudogene TRBV3-2) to TRBJ1-5; 8 bases match TRBD1. The germline gives CDR1 LGHDT, CDR2 YNNKEL (reference sequence). The ends lost 5 bases at V and 1 base at J; junction bases unmatched: 7. The CDR3 extends over 16 amino acids. In DNA form, the CDR3 reads TGTGCCAGCAGCTCTGGACAGGGTAGGAGCAATCAGCCCCAGCATTTT. Translation: CASSSGQGRSNQPQHF.

The chain links TRBV27 to TRBJ1-1; TRBD1 might be the D (6 bases). The CDR3 contains 13 residues. V was cut by 6 bases and J by 9 bases, with 17 bases left in between. Germline-derived CDR1 and CDR2 are MNHEY and SMNVEV (reference sequence). CDR3 coding DNA: TGTGCCAGCAGAGGGGGTGGGCAGGAGCAAGCTTTCTTT. Translated, it gives CASRGGGQEQAFF.

This clone was seen only a few times. This chain uses TRBV4-2 with TRBJ1-6, with TRBD1 matching over 7 bases. V shed 4 bases and J 0 bases; nucleotides not matched to a gene: 6. The CDR3 runs to 17 residues. Germline values: CDR1 LGHNA, CDR2 YNFKEQ. In nucleotides, the CDR3 is TGTGCCAGCAGCCTCGAACAGGGGAGCTCCTATAATTCACCCCTCCACTTT. This codes for CASSLEQGSSYNSPLHF.

The V gene is TRBV24-1, the J gene TRBJ2-3; 9 bases line up with TRBD2. Germline trimming cut 5 bases from V and 2 bases from J; bases unmatched to any gene: 4. From germline, CDR1 is KGHDR and CDR2 SFDVKD. This CDR3 contains 15 residues. CDR3 nucleotide sequence: TGTGCCACCAGTGTAGGCGGGGGGGCCACAGATACGCAGTATTTT. It codes for CATSVGGGATDTQYF.

The chain is built from TRBV6-4 and TRBJ2-4, with 11 bases matching TRBD2. Per the germline V gene, CDR1 is MRHNA and CDR2 is SNTAGT. The CDR3 contains 14 residues. The trim removed 3 bases at V and 8 bases at J, leaving 3 bases unmatched. CDR3 protein: CASSELAGGDIQYF. The CDR3, as DNA: TGTGCCAGCAGTGAGCTAGCGGGGGGAGACATTCAGTACTTC.

This chain's CDR3 is CASSQEKGTGVGANVLTF. CDR3 sequence (DNA): TGCGCCAGCAGCCAAGAAAAGGGCACAGGGGTAGGGGCCAACGTCCTGACTTTC. This chain uses TRBV4-1 with TRBJ2-6; 7 nucleotides align to TRBD1. Germline loops: CDR1 MGHRA, CDR2 YSYEKL. The trim removed 0 bases at V and 4 bases at J, leaving 9 bases unmatched. This CDR3 region has 18 residues.

This clone was seen a handful of times. This chain connects TRBV27 to TRBJ1-2; 7 bases fit TRBD1. Germline CDR1 and CDR2: MNHEY and SMNVEV (reference sequence). V shed 5 bases, J shed 4 bases, and the junction held 7 bases outside the gene matches. The CDR3 loop spans 14 amino acids. The CDR3 nucleotides read TGTGCCAGCAGTCCAGTTGGGGACAGCTATGGCTACACCTTC. It yields the protein CASSPVGDSYGYTF.

This clone was seen a few times. This CDR3 is CASSELDGGQPQHF. The CDR3 region has the DNA TGTGCCAGCAGCGAACTGGACGGGGGTCAGCCCCAGCATTTT. The J gene is TRBJ1-5, the V gene TRBV7-6; a possible D gene is TRBD1 (5 bases). The CDR3 spans 14 residues. V shed 5 bases and J shed 6 bases, with 14 bases lying between them. Germline V CDR1 and CDR2: SGHVS, FNYEAQ.